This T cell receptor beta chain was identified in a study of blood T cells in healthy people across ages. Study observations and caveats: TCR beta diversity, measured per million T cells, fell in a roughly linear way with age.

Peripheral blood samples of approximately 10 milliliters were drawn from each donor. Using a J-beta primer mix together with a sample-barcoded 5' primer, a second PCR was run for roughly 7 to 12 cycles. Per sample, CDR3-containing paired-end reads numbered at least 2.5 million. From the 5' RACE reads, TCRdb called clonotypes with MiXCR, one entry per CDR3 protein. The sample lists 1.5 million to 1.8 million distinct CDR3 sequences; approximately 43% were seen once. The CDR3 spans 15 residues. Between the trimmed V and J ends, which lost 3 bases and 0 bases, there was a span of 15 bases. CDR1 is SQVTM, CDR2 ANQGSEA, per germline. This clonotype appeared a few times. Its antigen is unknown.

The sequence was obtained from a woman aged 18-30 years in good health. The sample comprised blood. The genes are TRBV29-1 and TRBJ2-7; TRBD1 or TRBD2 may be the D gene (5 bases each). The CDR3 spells CSVDSGTLNSYEQYF. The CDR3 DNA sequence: TGCAGCGTTGATTCCGGGACCCTCAACTCCTACGAGCAGTACTTC.